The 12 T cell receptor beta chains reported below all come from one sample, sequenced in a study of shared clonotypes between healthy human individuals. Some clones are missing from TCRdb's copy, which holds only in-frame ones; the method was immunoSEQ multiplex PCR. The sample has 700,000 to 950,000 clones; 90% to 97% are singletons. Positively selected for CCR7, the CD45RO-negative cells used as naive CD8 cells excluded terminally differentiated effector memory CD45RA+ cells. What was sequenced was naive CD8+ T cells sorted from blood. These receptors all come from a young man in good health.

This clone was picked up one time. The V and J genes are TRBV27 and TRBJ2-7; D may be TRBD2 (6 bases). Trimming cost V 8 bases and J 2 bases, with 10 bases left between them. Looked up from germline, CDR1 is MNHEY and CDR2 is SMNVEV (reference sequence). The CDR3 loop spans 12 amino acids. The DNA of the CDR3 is TGTGCCAGCGCTTCGGGGGCCTACGAGCAGTACTTC. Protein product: CASASGAYEQYF.

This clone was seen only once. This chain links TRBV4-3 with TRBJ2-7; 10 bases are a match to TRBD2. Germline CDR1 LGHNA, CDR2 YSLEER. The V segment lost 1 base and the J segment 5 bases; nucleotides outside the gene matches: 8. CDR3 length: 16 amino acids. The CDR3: CASSQGLGLAPDEQYF. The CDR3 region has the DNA TGCGCCAGCAGCCAAGGATTGGGACTAGCGCCTGACGAGCAGTACTTC.

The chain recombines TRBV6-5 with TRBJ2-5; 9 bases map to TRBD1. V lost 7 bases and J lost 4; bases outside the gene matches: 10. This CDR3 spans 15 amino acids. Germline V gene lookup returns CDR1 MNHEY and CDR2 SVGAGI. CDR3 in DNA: TGTGCCAGCACCACAGGGGGCTCGGGCCGAGAGACCCAGTACTTC. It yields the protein CASTTGGSGRETQYF.

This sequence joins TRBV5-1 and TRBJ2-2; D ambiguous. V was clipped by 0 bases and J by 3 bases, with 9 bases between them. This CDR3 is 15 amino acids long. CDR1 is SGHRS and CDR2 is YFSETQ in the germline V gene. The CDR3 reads CASSLVGFDTGELFF. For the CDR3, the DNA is TGCGCCAGCAGCTTGGTCGGGTTTGACACCGGGGAGCTGTTTTTT.

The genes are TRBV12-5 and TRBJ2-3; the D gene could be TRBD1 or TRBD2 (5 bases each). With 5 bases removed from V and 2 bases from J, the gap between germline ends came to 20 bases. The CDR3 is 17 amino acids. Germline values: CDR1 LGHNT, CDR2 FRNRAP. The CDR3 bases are TGTGCTAGTGGTAGAGGTGGGGGTAGCAGGTACACAGATACGCAGTATTTT. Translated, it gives CASGRGGGSRYTDTQYF.

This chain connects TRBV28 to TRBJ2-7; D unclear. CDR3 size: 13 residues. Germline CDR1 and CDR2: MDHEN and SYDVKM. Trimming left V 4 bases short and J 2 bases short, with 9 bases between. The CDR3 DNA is TGTGCCAGCAGTTCACGGAATCCCTACGAGCAGTACTTC. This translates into CASSSRNPYEQYF.

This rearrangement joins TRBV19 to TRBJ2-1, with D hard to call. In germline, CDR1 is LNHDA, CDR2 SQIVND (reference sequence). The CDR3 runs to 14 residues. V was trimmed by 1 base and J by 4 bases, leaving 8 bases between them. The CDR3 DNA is TGTGCCAGTAGTATAGTTGATCTGTACAATGAGCAGTTCTTC. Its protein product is CASSIVDLYNEQFF. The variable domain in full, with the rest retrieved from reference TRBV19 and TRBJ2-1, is DGGITQSPKYLFRKEGQNVTLSCEQNLNHDAMYWYRQDPGQGLRLIYYSQIVNDFQKGDIAEGYSVSREKKESFPLTVTSAQKNPTAFYLCASSIVDLYNEQFFGPGTRLTVL.

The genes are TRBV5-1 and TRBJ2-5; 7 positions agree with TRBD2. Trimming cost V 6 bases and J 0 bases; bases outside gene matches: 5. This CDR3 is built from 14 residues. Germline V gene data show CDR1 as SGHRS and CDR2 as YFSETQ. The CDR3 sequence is CASMAGTNQETQYF. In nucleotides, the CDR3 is TGCGCCAGCATGGCCGGGACTAACCAAGAGACCCAGTACTTC.

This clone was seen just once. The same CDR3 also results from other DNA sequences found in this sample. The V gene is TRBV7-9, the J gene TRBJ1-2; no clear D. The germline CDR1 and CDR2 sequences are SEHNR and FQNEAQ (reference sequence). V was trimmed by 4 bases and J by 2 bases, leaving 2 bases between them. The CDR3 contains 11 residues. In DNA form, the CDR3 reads TGTGCCAGCAGCTCGAACTATGGCTACACCTTC. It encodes CASSSNYGYTF.

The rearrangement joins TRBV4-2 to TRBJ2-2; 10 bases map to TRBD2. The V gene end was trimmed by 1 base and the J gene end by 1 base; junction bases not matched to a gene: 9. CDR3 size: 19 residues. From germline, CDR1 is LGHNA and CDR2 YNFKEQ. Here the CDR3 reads CASSQASGRAYVNTGELFF. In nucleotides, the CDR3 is TGTGCCAGCAGCCAAGCCAGCGGGAGGGCCTATGTGAACACCGGGGAGCTGTTTTTT.

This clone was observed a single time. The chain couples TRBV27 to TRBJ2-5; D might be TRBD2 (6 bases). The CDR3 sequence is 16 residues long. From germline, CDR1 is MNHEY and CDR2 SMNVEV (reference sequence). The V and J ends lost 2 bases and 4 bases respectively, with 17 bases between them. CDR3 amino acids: CASSLILAALGETQYF. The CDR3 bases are TGTGCCAGCAGTTTAATACTAGCAGCATTAGGAGAGACCCAGTACTTC.

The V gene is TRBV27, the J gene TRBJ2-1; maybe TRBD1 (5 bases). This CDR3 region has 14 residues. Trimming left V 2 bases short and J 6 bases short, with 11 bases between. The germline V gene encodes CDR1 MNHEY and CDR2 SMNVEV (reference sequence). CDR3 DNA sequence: TGTGCCAGCAGTTTACCAGGGCCCCGCAATGAGCAGTTCTTC. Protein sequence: CASSLPGPRNEQFF.